In this sample, the clone carrying this T cell receptor beta chain turned up many times. These data originate in a study of prognosis after radiotherapy for stage I lung cancer. Study-level information: The study gave no patient concurrent therapy with stereotactic body radiotherapy.

Germline CDR1 LGHNA, CDR2 YSLEER. J lost 3 bases, V lost 1 base, and 3 bases had no gene match. The CDR3 length is 16 residues. The study amplified the TCR beta CDR3 region from genomic DNA. This amplification was carried out by two rounds of multiplex PCR. Primers specific to each TRBV and TRBJ gene drove first-round PCR. TCRdb used MiXCR to reprocess the multiplex PCR reads, holding one entry per CDR3 protein. Among about 51,000 distinct CDR3 sequences listed, less than 35% were seen once. This receptor was obtained from a donor at least 50 years old with non-small cell lung cancer. The gene calls are TRBV4-3 and TRBJ2-2; TRBD2 aligns across 9 bases. The specimen comprised PBMCs, sampled before or after stereotactic body radiation therapy (not recorded which). The CDR3 bases are TGCGCCAGCAGCCAAGGCGCGGGAGGGGACACCGGGGAGCTGTTTTTT. This gives the protein CASSQGAGGDTGELFF.